This is a list of T cell receptor beta chains from one sample in a study of CD8+ T cells in alopecia areata. The method was immunoSEQ multiplex PCR; TCRdb's version includes in-frame clones alone and lacks a portion of them. The sample lists approximately 89,000 clones, just over 50% occurring once. The sample taken for sequencing was NKG2D-high CD8+ T cells sorted from blood. The receptor set was obtained from a human donor with alopecia areata. Each CDR3 is given with its conserved first and last residue. The D gene is left open where the match is weak. Clone size is not always given. Where it is, it says once, few, many or a class for expanded clones.

v_call,j_call,d_call,clone_size,cdr3_nt,cdr3_aa
TRBV10-3,TRBJ2-7,-,few,TGTGCCACCCACTTTGGGGACGAGCAGTACTTC,CATHFGDEQYF
TRBV30,TRBJ1-1,-,-,TGTGCCTGGAGTGTGGGGGGGCCGAACACTGAAGCTTTCTTT,CAWSVGGPNTEAFF
TRBV2,TRBJ2-1,-,few,TGTGCCAGCAGTTTAGCGGAACCCTACAATGAGCAGTTCTTC,CASSLAEPYNEQFF
TRBV29-1,TRBJ1-4,-,-,TGCAGCGTTCGGTTTGTCGGCGAAAAACTGTTTTTT,CSVRFVGEKLFF
TRBV13,TRBJ2-5,-,few,TGTGCCAGCAGCTCGTCCCCCGGGACACCGCGAGAGACCCAGTACTTC,CASSSSPGTPRETQYF
TRBV13,TRBJ2-7,-,-,TGTGCCAGCAGCGGGCGGGACAGCGGCTTCTCCTACGAGCAGTACTTC,CASSGRDSGFSYEQYF
TRBV6-5,TRBJ2-3,-,-,TGTGCCAGCAGTCAGGGTGATTGGACAGATACGCAGTATTTT,CASSQGDWTDTQYF
TRBV9,TRBJ2-1,TRBD1,-,TGTGCCAGCACCGGACAGGGGGCACACGATGAGCAGTTCTTC,CASTGQGAHDEQFF
TRBV30,TRBJ2-2,TRBD1,-,TGTGCCGGGACAGGGATGGCCGGGGAGCTGTTTTTT,CAGTGMAGELFF
TRBV4-1,TRBJ2-1,-,few,TGCGCCAGCAGCAATCTAGGGGGGGAGGAGCAGTTCTTC,CASSNLGGEEQFF
TRBV18,TRBJ1-5,-,-,TGTGCCAGCTCACCATTCGAGCCCGGGTATAGCAATCAGCCCCAGCATTTT,CASSPFEPGYSNQPQHF
TRBV18,TRBJ2-3,-,-,TGTGCCAGCTCACCTGGAGATACGCAGTATTTT,CASSPGDTQYF
TRBV4-1,TRBJ2-7,TRBD1,once,TGCGCCAGCAGCCAACGGGACAGGGACCACGAGCAGTACTTC,CASSQRDRDHEQYF
TRBV4-3,TRBJ2-7,TRBD1,once,TGCGCCAGCAGCCAGGGGACAGGCCCCTACGAGCAGTACTTC,CASSQGTGPYEQYF
TRBV6-5,TRBJ2-1,-,-,TGTGCCAGCAGTTACTTACAGGGTATCCCGTTCTTC,CASSYLQGIPFF
TRBV6-5,TRBJ2-1,TRBD2,-,TGTGCCAGCAGTTGGGTAGCGGGAGGCTCCGAGCAGTTCTTC,CASSWVAGGSEQFF
TRBV7-6,TRBJ2-5,-,-,TGTGCCAGCAGCTTGGGCGACCAAGAGACCCAGTACTTC,CASSLGDQETQYF
TRBV5-1,TRBJ1-1,-,-,TGCGCCAGCAGCGCATCGACAGGCGGCACTGAAGCTTTCTTT,CASSASTGGTEAFF
TRBV19,TRBJ2-7,-,-,TGTGCCAGTAGTAGGATAGACGGGTCCTACGAGCAGTACTTC,CASSRIDGSYEQYF
TRBV29-1,TRBJ2-7,-,-,TGCAGCGTTGAGGTGGACTCCTACGAGCAGTACTTC,CSVEVDSYEQYF
TRBV21-1,TRBJ1-5,-,few,TGTGCCAGCAGCAAAGTGGGAGACAGGTTGAATCAGCCCCAGCATTTT,CASSKVGDRLNQPQHF
TRBV27,TRBJ2-5,-,-,TGTGCCAGCGGCCTCCAAGAGACCCAGTACTTC,CASGLQETQYF
TRBV4-1,TRBJ1-1,-,-,TGCGCCAGCAGCCCAGTGACGGGGGGTACTGAAGCTTTCTTT,CASSPVTGGTEAFF
TRBV7-2,TRBJ2-7,TRBD1,few,TGTGCCAGCAGCGGCCGGACAGGGGGTTACGAGCAGTACTTC,CASSGRTGGYEQYF
TRBV29-1,TRBJ1-2,-,-,TGCAGCGTTGCGACCCCTGGGGGGAACTATGGCTACACCTTC,CSVATPGGNYGYTF
TRBV5-1,TRBJ1-2,-,-,TGCGCCAGCAGCTTGGGGCTCTATGGCTACACCTTC,CASSLGLYGYTF
TRBV5-4,TRBJ2-5,-,-,TGTGCCAGCAGCTTCGGGGGGCCAGAGACCCAGTACTTC,CASSFGGPETQYF
TRBV19,TRBJ2-3,TRBD2,few,TGTGCCAGCGCCATCCTCGCGGGGGGCCCGACAGATACGCAGTATTTT,CASAILAGGPTDTQYF
TRBV4-1,TRBJ2-7,-,-,TGCGCCAGCAGCCCCAGGACGGGATACGAGCAGTACTTC,CASSPRTGYEQYF
TRBV7-9,TRBJ2-3,-,-,TGTGCCAGCAGCTTTGGAGATTGGAGCACAGATACGCAGTATTTT,CASSFGDWSTDTQYF
TRBV9,TRBJ2-1,-,-,TGTGCCAGCGGCCAGACGGATTACAATGAGCAGTTCTTC,CASGQTDYNEQFF
TRBV13,TRBJ2-7,-,-,TGTGCCAGCAGCGAACCCATCTCCTACGAGCAGTACTTC,CASSEPISYEQYF
TRBV5-1,TRBJ2-7,-,-,TGCGCCAGCAGCCCCGGGACCCCGTACGAGCAGTACTTC,CASSPGTPYEQYF